This T cell receptor (beta chain) is from a study of blood T cell repertoires in COVID-19. While infection was still active, Seattle patients were enrolled and then followed longitudinally. The CDR3 consists of 15 residues. The V end was cut by 0 bases, the J end by 5 bases, with 13 bases between. Germline CDR1 reads LNHNV; CDR2 reads YYDKDF (reference sequence). The protocol was immunoSEQ multiplex PCR, while the TCRdb copy is restricted to in-frame clones and leaves out a portion. Among around 150,000 clones listed, approximately 80% were seen once. The TCR sequence derives from a woman in her forties with COVID-19, enrolled during active disease. Sequencing used peripheral blood. The chain uses TRBV15 and TRBJ1-1, with TRBD1 as a possible D gene (5 bases). CDR3 DNA sequence: TGTGCCACCAGCAGAGATAAGGGAGGGACGACTGAAGCTTTCTTT. Translated: CATSRDKGGTTEAFF.